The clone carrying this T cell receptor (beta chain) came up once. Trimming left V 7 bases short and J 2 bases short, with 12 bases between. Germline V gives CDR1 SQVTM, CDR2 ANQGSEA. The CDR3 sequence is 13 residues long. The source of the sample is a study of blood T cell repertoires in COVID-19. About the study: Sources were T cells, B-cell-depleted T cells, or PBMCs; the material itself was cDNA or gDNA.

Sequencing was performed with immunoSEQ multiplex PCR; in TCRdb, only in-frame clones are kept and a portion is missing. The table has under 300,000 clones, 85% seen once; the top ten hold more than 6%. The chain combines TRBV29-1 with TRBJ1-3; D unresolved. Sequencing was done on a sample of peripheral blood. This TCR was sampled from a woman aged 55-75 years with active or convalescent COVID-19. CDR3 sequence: CSASPGTGNTIYF. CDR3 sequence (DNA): TGCAGCGCATCCCCCGGGACTGGAAACACCATATATTTT. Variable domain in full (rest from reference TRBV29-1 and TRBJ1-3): SAVISQKPSRDICQRGTSLTIQCQVDSQVTMMFWYRQQPGQSLTLIATANQGSEATYESGFVIDKFPISRPNLTFSTLTVSNMSPEDSSIYLCSASPGTGNTIYFGEGSWLTVV.